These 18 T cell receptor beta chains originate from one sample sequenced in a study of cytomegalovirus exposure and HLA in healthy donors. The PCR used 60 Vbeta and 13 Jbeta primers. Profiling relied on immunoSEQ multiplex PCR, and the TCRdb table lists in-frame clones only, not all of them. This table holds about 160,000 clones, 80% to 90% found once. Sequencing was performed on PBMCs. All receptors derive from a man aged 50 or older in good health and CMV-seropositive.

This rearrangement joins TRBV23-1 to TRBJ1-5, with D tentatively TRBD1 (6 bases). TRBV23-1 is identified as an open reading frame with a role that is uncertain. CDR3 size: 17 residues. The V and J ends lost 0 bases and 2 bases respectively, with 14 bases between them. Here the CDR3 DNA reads TGCGCCAGCAGTCAATCTCCCAGGGGAGTGGGCAATCAGCCCCAGCATTTT. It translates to CASSQSPRGVGNQPQHF.

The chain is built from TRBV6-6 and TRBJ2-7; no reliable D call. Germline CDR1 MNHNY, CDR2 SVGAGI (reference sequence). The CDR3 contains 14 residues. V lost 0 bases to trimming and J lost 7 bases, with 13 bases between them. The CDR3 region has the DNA TGTGCCAGCAGTTACTCCGAGGCTAGTGGGGAGCAGTACGTC. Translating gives CASSYSEASGEQYV.

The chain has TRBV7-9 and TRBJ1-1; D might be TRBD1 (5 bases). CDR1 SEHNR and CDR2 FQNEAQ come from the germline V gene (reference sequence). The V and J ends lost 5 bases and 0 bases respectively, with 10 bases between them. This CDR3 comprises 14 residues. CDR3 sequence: CASSHQGVNTEAFF. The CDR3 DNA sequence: TGTGCCAGCAGCCACCAAGGGGTGAACACTGAAGCTTTCTTT.

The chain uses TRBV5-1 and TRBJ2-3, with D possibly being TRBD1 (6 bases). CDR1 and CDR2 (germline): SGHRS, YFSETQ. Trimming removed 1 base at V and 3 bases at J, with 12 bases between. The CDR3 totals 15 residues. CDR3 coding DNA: TGCGCCAGCAGCTTGAGGGACATTAGAACAGATACGCAGTATTTT. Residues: CASSLRDIRTDTQYF.

Here the CDR3 DNA reads TGTGCCAGCAGCTTCCCCCGACAGCAAGAGACCCAGTACTTC. Translating it yields CASSFPRQQETQYF. The chain combines TRBV7-9 with TRBJ2-5; D possibly corresponds to TRBD1 (5 bases). Trimming removed 3 bases at V and 2 bases at J, with 10 bases between. From germline, CDR1 is SEHNR and CDR2 FQNEAQ (reference sequence). This CDR3 is 14 amino acids long.

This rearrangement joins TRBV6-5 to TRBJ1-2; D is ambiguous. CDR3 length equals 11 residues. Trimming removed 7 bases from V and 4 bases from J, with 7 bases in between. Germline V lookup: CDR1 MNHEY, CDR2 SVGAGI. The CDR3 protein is CASNSGYGYTF. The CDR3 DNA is TGTGCCAGCAATAGCGGCTATGGCTACACCTTC.

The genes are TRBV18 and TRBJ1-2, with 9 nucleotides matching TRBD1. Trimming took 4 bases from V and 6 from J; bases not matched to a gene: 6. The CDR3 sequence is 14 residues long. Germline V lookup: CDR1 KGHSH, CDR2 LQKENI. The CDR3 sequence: CASSLDRGDNGYTF. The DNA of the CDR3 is TGTGCCAGCTCACTGGACAGGGGAGATAATGGCTACACCTTC. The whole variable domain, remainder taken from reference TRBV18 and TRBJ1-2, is NAGVMQNPRHLVRRRGQEARLRCSPMKGHSHVYWYRQLPEEGLKFMVYLQKENIIDESGMPKERFSAEFPKEGPSILRIQQVVRGDSAAYFCASSLDRGDNGYTFGSGTRLTVV.

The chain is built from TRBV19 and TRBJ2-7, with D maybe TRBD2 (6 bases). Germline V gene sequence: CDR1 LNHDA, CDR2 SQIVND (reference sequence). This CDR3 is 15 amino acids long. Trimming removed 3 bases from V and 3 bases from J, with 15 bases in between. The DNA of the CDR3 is TGTGCCAGTAGTATCGGTCCGGGGGTGGGCTACGAGCAGTACTTC. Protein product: CASSIGPGVGYEQYF.

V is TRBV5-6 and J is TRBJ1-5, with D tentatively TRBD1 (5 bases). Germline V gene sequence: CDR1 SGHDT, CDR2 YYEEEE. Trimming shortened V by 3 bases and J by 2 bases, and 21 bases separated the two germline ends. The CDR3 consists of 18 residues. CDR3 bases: TGTGCCAGCAGCTACCTACGTTCAGGGAAGAAGGGCAATCAGCCCCAGCATTTT. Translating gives CASSYLRSGKKGNQPQHF.

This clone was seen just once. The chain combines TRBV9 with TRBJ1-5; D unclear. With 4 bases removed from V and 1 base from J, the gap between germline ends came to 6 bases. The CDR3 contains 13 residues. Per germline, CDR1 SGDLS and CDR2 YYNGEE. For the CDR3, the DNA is TGTGCCAGCAGCCCCCCGAGCAATCAGCCCCAGCATTTT. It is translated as CASSPPSNQPQHF.

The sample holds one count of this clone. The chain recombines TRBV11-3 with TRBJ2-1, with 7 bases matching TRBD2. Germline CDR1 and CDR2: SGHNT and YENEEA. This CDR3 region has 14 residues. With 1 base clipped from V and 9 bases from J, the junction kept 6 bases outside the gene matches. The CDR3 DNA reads TGTGCCAGCAGCTTAGTGGGAGGGAAGGGTGAGCAGTTCTTC. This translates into CASSLVGGKGEQFF.

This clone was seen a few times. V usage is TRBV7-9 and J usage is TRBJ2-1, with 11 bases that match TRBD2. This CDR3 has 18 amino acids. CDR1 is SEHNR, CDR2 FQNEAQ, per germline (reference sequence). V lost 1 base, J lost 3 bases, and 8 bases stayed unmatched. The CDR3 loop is CASSLENPGTSGYNEQFF. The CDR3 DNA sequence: TGTGCCAGCAGCTTAGAAAACCCGGGGACTAGCGGCTACAATGAGCAGTTCTTC. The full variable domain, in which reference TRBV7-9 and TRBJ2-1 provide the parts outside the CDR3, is DTGVSQNPRHKITKRGQNVTFRCDPISEHNRLYWYRQTLGQGPEFLTYFQNEAQLEKSRLLSDRFSAERPKGSFSTLEIQRTEQGDSAMYLCASSLENPGTSGYNEQFFGPGTRLTVL.

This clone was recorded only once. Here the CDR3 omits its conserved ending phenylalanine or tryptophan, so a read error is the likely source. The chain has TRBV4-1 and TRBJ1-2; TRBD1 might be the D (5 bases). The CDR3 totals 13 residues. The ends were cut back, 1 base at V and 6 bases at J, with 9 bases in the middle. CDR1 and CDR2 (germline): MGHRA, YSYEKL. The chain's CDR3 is CASSQVAGDGYTL. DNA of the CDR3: TGCGCCAGCAGCCAAGTTGCGGGGGATGGCTACACCCTC.

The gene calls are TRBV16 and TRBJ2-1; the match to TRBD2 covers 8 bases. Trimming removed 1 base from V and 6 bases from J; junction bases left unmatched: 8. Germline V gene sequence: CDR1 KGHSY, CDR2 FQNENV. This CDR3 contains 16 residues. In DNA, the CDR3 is TGTGCCAGCAGCCAATTTGGAGCGGGAGCGGTCAATGAGCAGTTCTTC. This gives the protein CASSQFGAGAVNEQFF.

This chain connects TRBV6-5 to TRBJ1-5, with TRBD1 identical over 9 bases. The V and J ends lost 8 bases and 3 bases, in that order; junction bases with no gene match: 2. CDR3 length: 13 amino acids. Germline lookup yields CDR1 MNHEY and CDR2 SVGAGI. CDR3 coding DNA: TGTGCCAGCGGACAGGGGCCCAATCAGCCCCAGCATTTT. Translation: CASGQGPNQPQHF.

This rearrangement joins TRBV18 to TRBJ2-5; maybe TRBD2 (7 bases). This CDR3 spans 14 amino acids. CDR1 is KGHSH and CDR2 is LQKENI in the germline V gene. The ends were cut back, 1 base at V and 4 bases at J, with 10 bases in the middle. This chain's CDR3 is CASSPHREGETQYF. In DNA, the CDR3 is TGTGCCAGCTCACCACACAGGGAGGGAGAGACCCAGTACTTC. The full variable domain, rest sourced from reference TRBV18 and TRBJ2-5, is NAGVMQNPRHLVRRRGQEARLRCSPMKGHSHVYWYRQLPEEGLKFMVYLQKENIIDESGMPKERFSAEFPKEGPSILRIQQVVRGDSAAYFCASSPHREGETQYFGPGTRLLVL.

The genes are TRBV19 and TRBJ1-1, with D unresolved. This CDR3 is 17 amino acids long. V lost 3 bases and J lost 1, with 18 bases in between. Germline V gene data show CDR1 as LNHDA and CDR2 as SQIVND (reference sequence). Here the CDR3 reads CASSMVSRARGNTEAFF. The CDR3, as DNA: TGTGCCAGTAGTATGGTCTCAAGGGCGCGGGGGAACACTGAAGCTTTCTTT.

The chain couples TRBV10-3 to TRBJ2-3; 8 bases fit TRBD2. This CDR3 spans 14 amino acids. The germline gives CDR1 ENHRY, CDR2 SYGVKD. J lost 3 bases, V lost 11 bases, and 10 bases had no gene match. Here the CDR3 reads CAAGRSGSTDTQYF. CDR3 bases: TGTGCCGCCGGCCGCAGCGGGAGTACAGATACGCAGTATTTT.